This T cell receptor (beta chain) was captured by sequencing in a study of CD8 T cells in Susac syndrome (dated by TCRdb to the late 2010s). A note on the overall study: Repertoire sequencing was used to test whether CD8+ T cell activation and differentiation in Susac syndrome was antigen driven. The full study reports these points: The study acknowledged that relatively few individuals were included in the TCR sequencing and HLA analysis.

Inclusive of the bounding cysteine and phenylalanine, the CDR3 is 12 residues long. The CDR3 DNA has 36 bases and is translated from base 1. V loses 6 bases, J loses 2 bases, and the germline ends lie 9 bases apart. From the germline V gene (reference sequence), CDR1 is DFQATT and CDR2 is SNEGSKA. Peripheral blood CD8+ and CD4+ T cells from healthy donors, Susac syndrome patients and multiple sclerosis patients were profiled using high-throughput TCR beta sequencing. Multiple sclerosis controls were treatment-naive patients with stable or active relapsing-remitting disease fulfilling revised McDonald criteria. CD8+ TEMRA cells were enriched by FACS, while bulk CD8+ and CD4+ T cells were purified by magnetic negative isolation. Blood was drawn into EDTA tubes, processed within 24 hours, and PBMCs were isolated by density gradient centrifugation. PBMCs destined for TCR sequencing were cryopreserved in liquid nitrogen and later thawed in a 37 °C water bath. The sorted or isolated CD4+, CD8+ and CD8+ TEMRA cells reached a purity of at least 90%.

RNA was extracted using the RNeasy kit, and about 0.45 to 1 microgram was reverse transcribed with random hexamers. TCR beta CDR3 regions were amplified with the immunoSEQ multiplex PCR assay covering 54 Vbeta and 13 Jbeta segments. Bias from PCR amplification was corrected by using a synthetic template baseline for primer optimization and for computational correction. The paper's processing steps were these. Reads were annotated to V, D and J genes according to IMGT and were analyzed with immunoSEQ Analyzer, with only productive sequences retained. To calculate clonality, Shannon entropy was normalized by log2 of the number of productive unique sequences and then subtracted from one. For each patient and control, public and private clones were evaluated among the 100 most prevalent clones. Susac-specific clones were defined as absent from healthy and MS cohorts, over a thousand published viral clones and other ImmuneACCESS disease sequences. TCRdb cleaned the public reads at Q25 with fastp, built clones with MiXCR and kept in-frame beta chains. Each CDR3 protein appears once, grouped with its most common genes and DNA. Clone size and V and J calls follow TCRdb, not the original study. For this sample there are 300,000 to 350,000 distinct CDR3 sequences; around 92% appear just once. 0.065% of the sample rests with the top ten.

As to this clonotype: Which antigen it targets is not known. Base qualities were left out, and no much larger clone turns up one base away.

Sequenced sample: CD4+ T cells from PBMCs. This TCR derives from a human donor with multiple sclerosis. The sequence links TRBV20-1 to TRBJ2-3, with the D gene call left open. The DNA is as follows: TGCAGTGCCCAACTCCTCACAGATACGCAGTATTTT. This sequence encodes CSAQLLTDTQYF.